The clone carrying this T cell receptor (beta chain) has just one count. TCRdb's copy holds only in-frame clones and misses some; the assay was immunoSEQ multiplex PCR. The sample carries roughly 50,000 clones, about 91% recorded once. These data come from a study of CD4+ T cells in melanoma. There are 17 residues in the CDR3. Germline CDR1 is SGHRS and CDR2 is YFSETQ. V was pared by 0 bases and J by 7 bases, with 11 bases of the junction left unmatched. V and J are TRBV5-1 and TRBJ2-7; 12 bases align to TRBD1. The TCR was taken from a human donor with melanoma. Sequences were obtained from peripheral blood. The chain's CDR3 is CASSLEPGTGGPWEQYF. In DNA form, the CDR3 reads TGCGCCAGCAGCTTGGAGCCAGGGACAGGGGGCCCGTGGGAGCAGTACTTC.